One sample yielded the 18 T cell receptor beta chains listed below, sequenced in a study of OX40 agonist ivuxolimab in advanced cancers. The assay was immunoSEQ multiplex PCR, and TCRdb's table has in-frame clones only and misses some. The table lists tens of thousands of clones, 75% to 90% of them singletons. The sample was CD4+ or CD8+ T cells sorted from blood, taken in a trial of the OX40 agonist ivuxolimab. The receptors were sampled from an adult with an advanced solid tumor such as melanoma, head and neck, liver or kidney cancer.

The rearrangement joins TRBV4-2 to TRBJ1-2; a possible D gene is TRBD1 (6 bases). The germline gives CDR1 LGHNA, CDR2 YNFKEQ. This CDR3 spans 14 amino acids. Trimming stripped 0 bases from V and 6 bases from J, with 11 bases between. The CDR3 protein is CASSQEAGDHGYTF. The CDR3 DNA is TGTGCCAGCAGCCAAGAGGCAGGGGACCATGGCTACACCTTC.

The chain carries TRBV9 and TRBJ1-5; D remains ambiguous. Germline V lookup: CDR1 SGDLS, CDR2 YYNGEE. The CDR3 spans 15 residues. The germline V and J ends were trimmed by 0 bases and 5 bases, with 12 bases remaining between them. CDR3 nucleotide sequence: TGTGCCAGCAGCGTAGGAATGAATTCGCATCAGCCCCAGCATTTT. Encoded protein: CASSVGMNSHQPQHF. Full variable domain (rest looked up from reference TRBV9 and TRBJ1-5): DSGVTQTPKHLITATGQRVTLRCSPRSGDLSVYWYQQSLDQGLQFLIQYYNGEERAKGNILERFSAQQFPDLHSELNLSSLELGDSALYFCASSVGMNSHQPQHFGDGTRLSIL.

The rearrangement links TRBV7-3 to TRBJ2-1; D is possibly TRBD2 (6 bases). This CDR3 is 15 amino acids long. V was shortened by 5 bases and J by 0 bases, with 11 bases between the two germline ends. Per the germline V gene, CDR1 is SGHTA and CDR2 is FQGTGA. CDR3 sequence reads: CASSARLGSYNEQFF. As DNA, the CDR3 is TGTGCCAGCAGCGCCCGACTAGGCTCCTACAATGAGCAGTTCTTC.

The V and J genes are TRBV4-3 and TRBJ1-1; the match to TRBD1 covers 8 bases. The CDR3 runs to 14 residues. The J segment lost 3 bases and the V segment lost 5 bases, leaving 5 bases of the junction unmatched. Germline assignment: CDR1 LGHNA and CDR2 YSLEER. The CDR3 region is CASSETGEDTEAFF. DNA of the CDR3: TGCGCCAGCAGCGAGACAGGGGAGGACACTGAAGCTTTCTTT.

The chain couples TRBV9 to TRBJ2-5, with 8 bases matching TRBD2. This CDR3 spans 16 amino acids. With 1 base clipped from V and 2 bases from J, the junction kept 7 bases outside the gene matches. Germline CDR1 is SGDLS and CDR2 is YYNGEE. The DNA for the CDR3 is TGTGCCAGCAGCGTAAGTAAGCGGGAGCCGCAAGAGACCCAGTACTTC. Amino acid sequence: CASSVSKREPQETQYF. Supplemented by reference TRBV9 and TRBJ2-5, the full variable domain reads DSGVTQTPKHLITATGQRVTLRCSPRSGDLSVYWYQQSLDQGLQFLIQYYNGEERAKGNILERFSAQQFPDLHSELNLSSLELGDSALYFCASSVSKREPQETQYFGPGTRLLVL.

The rearrangement uses TRBV7-6 and TRBJ2-1; D tentatively reads TRBD1 or TRBD2 (5 bases each). The CDR3 runs 13 residues. Trimming stripped 5 bases from V and 10 bases from J, with 15 bases between. Per the germline V gene, CDR1 is SGHVS and CDR2 is FNYEAQ. This chain's CDR3 is CASSRRLGDEQFF. Written as DNA, the CDR3 is TGTGCCAGCAGCCGACGTCTAGGGGACGAGCAGTTCTTC.

About this clone itself: A far larger clone lies a single base away; this is likely a read error. The sample has other DNA sequences that encode this CDR3 too. The chain links TRBV9 to TRBJ1-1; no firm D call. The CDR3 length is 13 residues. With 3 bases removed from V and 1 base from J, the gap between germline ends came to 7 bases. CDR1 SGDLS and CDR2 YYNGEE come from the germline V gene. Written as DNA, the CDR3 is TGTGCCAGCAGCGAAGGAGGGAACACTGAAGCTTTCTTT. Its translation: CASSEGGNTEAFF.

This chain joins TRBV5-4 and TRBJ2-4; 8 bases are a match to TRBD2. Germline V gene sequence: CDR1 SGHNT, CDR2 YYREEE (reference sequence). This CDR3 comprises 18 residues. The J segment lost 0 bases and the V segment lost 2 bases, leaving 10 bases of the junction unmatched. The CDR3 DNA is TGTGCCAGCAGCTTTGGCGGGAGGCCCCCCTTAGCCAAAAACATTCAGTACTTC. Protein: CASSFGGRPPLAKNIQYF.

V is TRBV15 and J is TRBJ2-7; D might be TRBD2 (8 bases). CDR1 and CDR2 (germline): LNHNV, YYDKDF (reference sequence). This CDR3 is built from 16 residues. Trimming shortened V by 1 base and J by 2 bases, and 15 bases separated the two germline ends. The CDR3 bases are TGTGCCACCAGCAGAGTTGGTAGCGGGACAGCCTACGAGCAGTACTTC. This translates into CATSRVGSGTAYEQYF.

The chain joins TRBV29-1 to TRBJ2-6; D is possibly TRBD1 or TRBD2 (6 bases each). Per the germline V gene, CDR1 is SQVTM and CDR2 is ANQGSEA. CDR3 length: 14 residues. Trimming left V 7 bases short and J 1 base short, with 11 bases between. The CDR3: CSAEGGSGANVLTF. The CDR3 nucleotides read TGCAGCGCGGAGGGGGGATCTGGGGCCAACGTCCTGACTTTC.

The sample holds one count of this clone. This chain connects TRBV6-5 to TRBJ2-1; the D gene could be TRBD1 or TRBD2 (6 bases each). The CDR3 runs 14 residues. V lost 1 base to trimming and J lost 6 bases, with 10 bases between them. Germline V gene lookup returns CDR1 MNHEY and CDR2 SVGAGI. Here the CDR3 reads CASSYWGASNEQFF. In DNA form, the CDR3 reads TGTGCCAGCAGTTACTGGGGGGCTAGCAATGAGCAGTTCTTC.

This rearrangement joins TRBV5-1 to TRBJ2-7; 8 nucleotides line up with TRBD2. The CDR3 has 14 residues. The germline CDR1 and CDR2 sequences are SGHRS and YFSETQ. The V gene end was trimmed by 6 bases and the J gene end by 3 bases; junction bases not matched to a gene: 8. The CDR3 sequence: CASTLAGGFYEQYF. In nucleotides, the CDR3 is TGCGCCAGCACCCTAGCGGGTGGCTTCTACGAGCAGTACTTC.

The chain combines TRBV18 with TRBJ1-1; a weak D match, TRBD1 (6 bases). CDR3 length: 17 residues. Germline loops: CDR1 KGHSH, CDR2 LQKENI. Between the trimmed V and J ends, which lost 2 bases and 1 base, there was a span of 17 bases. CDR3: CASSPNTGPQRNTEAFF. CDR3 nucleotide sequence: TGTGCCAGCTCACCAAACACAGGGCCGCAGCGGAACACTGAAGCTTTCTTT.

A few counts support this clone. The chain has TRBV13 and TRBJ2-6; D may be TRBD1 (5 bases). The CDR3 contains 14 residues. Trimming stripped 5 bases from V and 4 bases from J, with 9 bases between. From germline, CDR1 is PRHDT and CDR2 FYEKMQ (reference sequence). CDR3 sequence (DNA): TGTGCCAGCAGCCAGGGTTCCGGGGCCAACGTCCTGACTTTC. Its translation is CASSQGSGANVLTF. The full variable domain, rest sourced from reference TRBV13 and TRBJ2-6, is AAGVIQSPRHLIKEKRETATLKCYPIPRHDTVYWYQQGPGQDPQFLISFYEKMQSDKGSIPDRFSAQQFSDYHSELNMSSLELGDSALYFCASSQGSGANVLTFGAGSRLTVL.

The V and J genes are TRBV19 and TRBJ1-2; D uncertain. Germline loops: CDR1 LNHDA, CDR2 SQIVND (reference sequence). Trimming cost V 7 bases and J 7 bases, with 19 bases left between them. CDR3 length: 14 residues. CDR3 DNA sequence: TGTGCCAGTACCGCCAGGTGGCAGGTCCCTGGCTACACCTTC. Translated: CASTARWQVPGYTF.

The V and J genes are TRBV19 and TRBJ2-3; D might be TRBD2 (6 bases). V lost 7 bases, J lost 4 bases, and 12 bases lay in between. The CDR3 has 13 residues. Germline V gene lookup returns CDR1 LNHDA and CDR2 SQIVND (reference sequence). The DNA for the CDR3 is TGTGCCAGTACGGGCCCTAGCGCAGATACGCAGTATTTT. Encoded protein: CASTGPSADTQYF. The full variable domain, its missing parts supplied by reference TRBV19 and TRBJ2-3, is DGGITQSPKYLFRKEGQNVTLSCEQNLNHDAMYWYRQDPGQGLRLIYYSQIVNDFQKGDIAEGYSVSREKKESFPLTVTSAQKNPTAFYLCASTGPSADTQYFGPGTRLTVL.

The genes are TRBV7-9 and TRBJ2-1; possible D gene TRBD2, 6 bases. CDR3 length equals 15 residues. Trimming left V 5 bases short and J 5 bases short, with 16 bases between. In germline, CDR1 is SEHNR, CDR2 FQNEAQ (reference sequence). The CDR3 coding sequence is TGTGCCAGCAGCGCCGGGACTCAGGGAGACAATGAGCAGTTCTTC. Protein product: CASSAGTQGDNEQFF.

V usage is TRBV11-2 and J usage is TRBJ2-7, with D hard to call. The CDR3 runs to 13 residues. Germline lookup yields CDR1 SGHAT and CDR2 FQNNGV. Trimming pared 5 bases from V and 4 bases from J, leaving 12 bases between. CDR3 amino acids: CASSPPMGYEQYF. In DNA, the CDR3 is TGTGCCAGCAGCCCCCCGATGGGATACGAGCAGTACTTC.